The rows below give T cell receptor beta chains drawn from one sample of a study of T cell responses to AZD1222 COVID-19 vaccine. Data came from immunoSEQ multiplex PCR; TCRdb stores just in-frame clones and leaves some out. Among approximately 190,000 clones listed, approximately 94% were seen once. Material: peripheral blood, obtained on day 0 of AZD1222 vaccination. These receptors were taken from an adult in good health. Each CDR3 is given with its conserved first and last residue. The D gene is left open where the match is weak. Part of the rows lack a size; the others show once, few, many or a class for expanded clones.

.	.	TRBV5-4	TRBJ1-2	CASSLETDYGYTF	TGTGCCAGCAGCTTGGAGACGGACTATGGCTACACCTTC
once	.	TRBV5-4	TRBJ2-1	CATSPGHEQFF	TGTGCCACCTCCCCGGGCCATGAGCAGTTCTTC
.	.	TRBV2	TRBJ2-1	CASIFPSQDSNEQFF	TGTGCCAGCATCTTTCCCTCTCAAGACAGCAATGAGCAGTTCTTC
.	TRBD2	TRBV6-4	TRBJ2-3	CASRGLAGNTDTQYF	TGTGCCAGCAGGGGACTAGCGGGGAACACAGATACGCAGTATTTT
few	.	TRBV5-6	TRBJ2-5	CASSFRESLQETQYF	TGTGCCAGCAGCTTTAGGGAATCCCTCCAAGAGACCCAGTACTTC
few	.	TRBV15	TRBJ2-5	CATSRVQGYQETQYF	TGTGCCACCAGCAGAGTACAGGGCTACCAAGAGACCCAGTACTTC
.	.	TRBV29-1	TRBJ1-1	CSVGVGGGTEAFF	TGCAGCGTTGGTGTAGGGGGAGGGACTGAAGCTTTCTTT
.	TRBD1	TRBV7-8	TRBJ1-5	CASSSVGDRGPSQPQHF	TGTGCCAGCAGCTCAGTCGGTGACAGGGGGCCGAGTCAGCCCCAGCATTTT
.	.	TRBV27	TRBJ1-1	CASSLGRMNTEAFF	TGTGCCAGCAGCCTAGGACGGATGAACACTGAAGCTTTCTTT
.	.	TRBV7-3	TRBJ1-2	CASSAGVSGGYTF	TGTGCCAGCAGCGCCGGGGTATCGGGCGGCTACACCTTC
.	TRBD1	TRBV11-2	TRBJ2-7	CASSPDRAGEQYF	TGTGCCAGCAGCCCGGACAGGGCCGGCGAGCAGTACTTC
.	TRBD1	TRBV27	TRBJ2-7	CASSSLSQGARYEQYF	TGTGCCAGCAGTTCGCTCTCACAGGGGGCGCGGTACGAGCAGTACTTC
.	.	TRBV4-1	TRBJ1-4	CASSQVGSTNEKLFF	TGCGCCAGCAGCCAAGTGGGGTCGACTAATGAAAAACTGTTTTTT
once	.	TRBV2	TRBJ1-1	CATKAVYTEAFF	TGTGCCACGAAGGCCGTCTACACTGAAGCTTTCTTT
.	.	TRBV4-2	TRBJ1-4	CASSQGASGEKLFF	TGTGCCAGCAGCCAAGGGGCCTCTGGTGAAAAACTGTTTTTT
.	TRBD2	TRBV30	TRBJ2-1	CAWTSTSGRANEQFF	TGTGCCTGGACCTCAACTAGCGGGAGGGCCAATGAGCAGTTCTTC
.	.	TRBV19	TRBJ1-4	CASKRQFHEKLFF	TGTGCCAGTAAGCGCCAGTTTCACGAAAAACTGTTTTTT
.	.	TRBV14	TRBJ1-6	CASSQDGTDNSPLHF	TGTGCCAGCAGCCAAGATGGGACGGATAATTCACCCCTCCACTTT
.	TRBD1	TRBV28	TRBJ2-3	CASSSNQGAYTDTQYF	TGTGCCAGCAGTTCGAATCAGGGGGCCTACACAGATACGCAGTATTTT
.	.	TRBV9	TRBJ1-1	CASSVTPANTEAFF	TGTGCCAGCAGCGTAACGCCGGCGAACACTGAAGCTTTCTTT
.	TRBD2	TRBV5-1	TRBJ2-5	CASRYGLAGGSQETQYF	TGCGCCAGCAGGTACGGACTAGCGGGAGGAAGCCAAGAGACCCAGTACTTC
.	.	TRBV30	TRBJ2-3	CAWNQGTDTQYF	TGTGCCTGGAACCAGGGGACAGATACGCAGTATTTT
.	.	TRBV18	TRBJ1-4	CASSPPGWATNEKLFF	TGTGCCAGCTCACCACCGGGCTGGGCGACTAATGAAAAACTGTTTTTT
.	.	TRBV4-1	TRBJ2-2	CASSPWRNTGELFF	TGCGCCAGCAGCCCCTGGCGGAACACCGGGGAGCTGTTTTTT
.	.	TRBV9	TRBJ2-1	CASSVEGSIDNEQFF	TGTGCCAGCAGCGTAGAAGGGAGTATCGACAATGAGCAGTTCTTC
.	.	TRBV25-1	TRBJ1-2	CASWGRGYTF	TGTGCCAGTTGGGGACGGGGCTACACCTTC
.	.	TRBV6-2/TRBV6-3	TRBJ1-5	CASSGAPWGGGNQPQHF	TGTGCCAGCAGTGGCGCCCCTTGGGGAGGGGGCAATCAGCCCCAGCATTTT
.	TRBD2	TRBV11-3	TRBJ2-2	CASSRTSGSHTGELFF	TGTGCCAGCAGCCGGACTAGCGGGAGTCACACCGGGGAGCTGTTTTTT
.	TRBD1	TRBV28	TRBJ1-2	CASSLDKLQGIRGYTF	TGTGCCAGCAGTCTAGACAAGCTACAGGGGATCAGGGGCTACACCTTC
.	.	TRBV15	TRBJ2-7	CATSRDLGVYEQYF	TGTGCCACCAGCAGAGATTTAGGGGTCTACGAGCAGTACTTC
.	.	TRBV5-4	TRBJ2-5	CASSLEMGAQETQYF	TGTGCCAGCAGCTTGGAGATGGGGGCCCAAGAGACCCAGTACTTC
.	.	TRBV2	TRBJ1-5	CASNREGYQPQHF	TGTGCCAGCAACAGGGAGGGATATCAGCCCCAGCATTTT
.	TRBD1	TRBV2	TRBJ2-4	CASTPGQRLGDIQYF	TGTGCCAGCACCCCGGGACAGAGATTAGGAGACATTCAGTACTTC
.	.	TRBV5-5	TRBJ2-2	CASSFQNTGELFF	TGTGCCAGCAGCTTTCAGAACACCGGGGAGCTGTTTTTT
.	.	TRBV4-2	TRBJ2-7	CASSQDIGVAIAYEQYF	TGTGCCAGCAGCCAAGATATCGGAGTAGCAATCGCCTACGAGCAGTACTTC
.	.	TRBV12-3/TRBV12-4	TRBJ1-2	CANSRGSGYTF	TGTGCCAACTCTAGGGGGTCTGGCTACACCTTC
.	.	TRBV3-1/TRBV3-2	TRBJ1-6	CASSLFRLNSPLHF	TGTGCCAGCAGCCTCTTCCGTCTTAATTCACCCCTCCACTTT
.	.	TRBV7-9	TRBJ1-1	CASSDSDVRRGDSAFF	TGTGCCAGCAGCGACTCGGACGTGAGGCGGGGGGATTCAGCTTTCTTT
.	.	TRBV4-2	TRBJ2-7	CASSQPLASPYEQYF	TGTGCCAGCAGCCAACCCCTAGCTTCCCCCTACGAGCAGTACTTC
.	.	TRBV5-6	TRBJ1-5	CASSLGDQPQHF	TGTGCCAGCAGCTTGGGGGATCAGCCCCAGCATTTT
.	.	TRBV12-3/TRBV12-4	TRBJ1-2	CASSLLEDGYTF	TGTGCCAGCAGTTTATTAGAGGATGGCTACACCTTC
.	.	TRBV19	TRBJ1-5	CASSTIATAPNQPQHF	TGTGCCAGTAGTACAATAGCGACAGCCCCCAATCAGCCCCAGCATTTT
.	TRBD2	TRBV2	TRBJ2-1	CAGLGPGTSGIYEQFF	TGTGCCGGCCTGGGCCCTGGGACTAGCGGGATCTATGAGCAGTTCTTC
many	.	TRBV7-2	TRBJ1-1	CASSQGRNTEAFF	TGTGCCAGCAGCCAGGGGCGGAACACTGAAGCTTTCTTT
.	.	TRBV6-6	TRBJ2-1	CASLQQGYGEQFF	TGTGCCAGCTTACAACAGGGTTACGGTGAGCAGTTCTTC
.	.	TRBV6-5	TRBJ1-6	CASSYSNGSPLHF	TGTGCCAGCAGTTACTCGAATGGATCACCCCTCCACTTT
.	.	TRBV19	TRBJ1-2	CASKGPRYGYTF	TGTGCCAGTAAGGGGCCTCGCTATGGCTACACCTTC
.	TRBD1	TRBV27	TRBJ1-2	CASSPGTVITYGYTF	TGTGCCAGCAGTCCGGGGACAGTTATTACTTATGGCTACACCTTC
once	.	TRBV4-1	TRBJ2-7	CASSQDMLAYEQYF	TGCGCCAGCAGCCAAGATATGCTAGCCTACGAGCAGTACTTC
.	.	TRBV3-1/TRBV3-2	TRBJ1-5	CASSQTGPGQPQHF	TGTGCCAGCAGCCAAACAGGGCCAGGTCAGCCCCAGCATTTT
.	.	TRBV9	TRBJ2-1	CASSVGSLNEQFF	TGTGCCAGCAGCGTAGGGAGCCTCAATGAGCAGTTCTTC
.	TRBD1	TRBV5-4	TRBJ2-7	CASSSGWDRGTYEQYF	TGTGCCAGCAGCAGTGGTTGGGACAGGGGTACCTACGAGCAGTACTTC
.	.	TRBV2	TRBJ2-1	CASSYLNQDRDNEQFF	TGTGCCAGCAGTTATTTGAACCAAGACCGAGACAATGAGCAGTTCTTC
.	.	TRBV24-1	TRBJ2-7	CATSDLEGSSYEQYF	TGTGCCACCAGTGATTTGGAGGGCAGCTCCTACGAGCAGTACTTC
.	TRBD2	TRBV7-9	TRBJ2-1	CASSRSTGPGGNEQFF	TGTGCCAGCAGCCGATCCACCGGGCCGGGAGGGAATGAGCAGTTCTTC